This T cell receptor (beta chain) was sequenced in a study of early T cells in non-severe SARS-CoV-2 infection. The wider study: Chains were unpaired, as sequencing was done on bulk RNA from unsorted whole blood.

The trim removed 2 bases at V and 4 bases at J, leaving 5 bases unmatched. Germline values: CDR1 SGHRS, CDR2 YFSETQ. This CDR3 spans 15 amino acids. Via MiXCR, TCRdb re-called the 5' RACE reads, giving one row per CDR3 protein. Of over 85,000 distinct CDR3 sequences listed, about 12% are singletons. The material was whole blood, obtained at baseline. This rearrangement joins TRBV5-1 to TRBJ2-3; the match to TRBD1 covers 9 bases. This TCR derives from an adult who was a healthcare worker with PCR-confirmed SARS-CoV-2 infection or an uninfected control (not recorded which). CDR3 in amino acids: CASSFRDRVSDTQYF. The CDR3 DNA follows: TGCGCCAGCAGCTTCAGGGACAGGGTATCAGATACGCAGTATTTT.